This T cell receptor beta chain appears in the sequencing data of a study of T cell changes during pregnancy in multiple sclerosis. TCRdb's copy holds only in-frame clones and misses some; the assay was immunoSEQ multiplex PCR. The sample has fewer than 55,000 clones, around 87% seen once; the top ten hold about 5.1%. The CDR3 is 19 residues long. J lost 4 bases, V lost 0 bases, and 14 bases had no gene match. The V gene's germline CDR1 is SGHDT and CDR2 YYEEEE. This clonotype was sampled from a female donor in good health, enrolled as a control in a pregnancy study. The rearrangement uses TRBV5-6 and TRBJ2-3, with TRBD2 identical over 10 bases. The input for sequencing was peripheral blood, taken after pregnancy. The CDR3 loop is CASSLGMTSGPEGSDTQYF. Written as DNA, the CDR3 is TGTGCCAGCAGCTTGGGGATGACTAGCGGGCCTGAGGGGTCAGATACGCAGTATTTT.